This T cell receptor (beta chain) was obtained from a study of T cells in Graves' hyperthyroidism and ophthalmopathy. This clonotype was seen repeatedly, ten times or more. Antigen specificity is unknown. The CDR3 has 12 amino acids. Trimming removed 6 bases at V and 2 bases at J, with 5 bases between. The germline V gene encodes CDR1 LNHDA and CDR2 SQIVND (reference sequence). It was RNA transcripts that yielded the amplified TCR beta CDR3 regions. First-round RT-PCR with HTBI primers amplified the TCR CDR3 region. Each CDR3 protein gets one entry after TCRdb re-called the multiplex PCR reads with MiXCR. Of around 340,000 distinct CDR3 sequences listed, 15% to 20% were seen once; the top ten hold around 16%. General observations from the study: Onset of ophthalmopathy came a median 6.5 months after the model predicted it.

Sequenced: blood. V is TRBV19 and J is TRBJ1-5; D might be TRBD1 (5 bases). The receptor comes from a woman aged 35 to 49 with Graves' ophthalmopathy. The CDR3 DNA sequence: TGTGCCAGTAGACAGGGCAATCAGCCCCAGCATTTT. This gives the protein CASRQGNQPQHF.